Listed below are T cell receptor beta chains from one sample, sequenced in a study of beta chain features in type 1 diabetes. Measured with immunoSEQ multiplex PCR; TCRdb has only the in-frame clones, and not every one. The table has some 640,000 clones, 11% to 15% seen once. The sample consisted of naive CD4+ T cells from blood. Receptors were obtained from a man aged 18 to 30 with type 1 diabetes. The conserved cysteine and the conserved F or W are not part of the CDR3 here. The D gene is left open where the match is weak. Clone sizes are given selectively: once, few, many, or a class where the clone is expanded.

size | J | V | D | CDR3
few | TRBJ1-5 | TRBV18 | . | ASSLGGDQPQH
. | TRBJ2-5 | TRBV29-1 | . | SGGTRLLPETQY
. | TRBJ2-3 | TRBV4-1 | . | ASSHFDPGDTQY
few | TRBJ2-3 | TRBV11-2 | . | ASSLTNTDTQY
few | TRBJ2-1 | TRBV2 | . | ASTSASSYNEQF
. | TRBJ1-1 | TRBV15 | . | ATSLIGQYTEAF
. | TRBJ1-2 | TRBV30 | TRBD1 | AWIRLGQGVLGYGYT
few | TRBJ1-4 | TRBV30 | . | AWSRASTNEKLF
. | TRBJ2-7 | TRBV7-9 | . | ASSHYTDSYEQY
. | TRBJ2-1 | TRBV7-9 | . | ASSLLSQRLYNEQF
. | TRBJ2-3 | TRBV6-5 | . | ASNADWSRTDTQY
once | TRBJ2-5 | TRBV6-1 | . | ASSRSDSETQY
. | TRBJ2-5 | TRBV5-1 | . | ASSLGQETQY
few | TRBJ1-2 | TRBV19 | TRBD1 | ASSLHQTGTTGYT
. | TRBJ1-6 | TRBV5-4 | TRBD1 | ASSLRQGANSPLH
. | TRBJ2-7 | TRBV5-4 | . | ASSPALGAYEQY
. | TRBJ1-5 | TRBV5-1 | TRBD1 | ASSLDRGNQPQH
. | TRBJ2-1 | TRBV30 | . | AWSQANEQF
. | TRBJ1-1 | TRBV6-5 | TRBD1 | ASSYQGGRLEAF
. | TRBJ2-3 | TRBV14 | . | ASSYRGGGTDTQY